The T cell receptor (beta chain) described here comes from a study of siplizumab effects on memory and regulatory T cells. Overall study: Paired reactions compared siplizumab at around 1 ug/mL with no drug, using mixed lymphocyte reactions.

CDR3 length equals 15 residues. Deletions cut 5 bases from V and 0 bases from J, with 11 bases between. The germline V gene has CDR1 SGHVS and CDR2 FQNEAQ. Assay used: immunoSEQ multiplex PCR; TCRdb lists only in-frame clones, some missing. The profile shows 9,500 to 15,000 clones, around half of them singletons. Of note for this clone: The target antigen is unknown.

The mixed lymphocyte reaction cells were cocultured at 37°C for around 6 days. This clonotype was sampled from a human donor in good health; the cells came from an allogeneic mixed lymphocyte reaction. Some clones in this sample may be carry-over from other donors' samples. This chain connects TRBV7-8 to TRBJ2-4; weak D call: TRBD2 (6 bases). The sequenced sample consisted of CFSE-low (dividing) CD8+ T cells sorted from an allogeneic mixed lymphocyte reaction. CDR3 sequence: CASSLGGLAKNIQYF. The CDR3 coding sequence is TGTGCCAGCAGCCTAGGAGGGCTAGCCAAAAACATTCAGTACTTC.